A selection of T cell receptor beta chains follows, all from one sample in a study of spatial heterogeneity in lung cancer. TCRdb re-called the 5' RACE reads through MiXCR, storing one row per CDR3 protein. The table has 55,000 to 70,000 distinct CDR3 sequences, nearly 6.5% seen once. Source: PBMCs, taken at surgery. All receptors come from a female donor with early-stage non-small cell lung cancer. The CDR3 runs from the conserved cysteine through the conserved F or W. Fields, in order: D gene, clone size, V gene, J gene, CDR3 DNA, CDR3 protein. A D gene is named only where the DNA matches it firmly. Size values are once, few and many counts, or a class for expanded clones, and some rows have none.

d_gene: TRBD1
abundance: NA
v_gene: TRBV12-3/TRBV12-4
j_gene: TRBJ1-6
CDR3nt: TGTGCCAGCAGGGAGCAGGGGGCTAAAAATTCACCCCTCCACTTT
CDR3aa: CASREQGAKNSPLHF

d_gene: NA
abundance: many
v_gene: TRBV9
j_gene: TRBJ1-4
CDR3nt: TGTGCCAGCAGCCTAAATAATGAAAAACTGTTTTTT
CDR3aa: CASSLNNEKLFF

d_gene: TRBD1
abundance: few
v_gene: TRBV20-1
j_gene: TRBJ2-7
CDR3nt: TGCAGTGCTAGAGAGGGGACAGGAGGCTACGAGCAGTACTTC
CDR3aa: CSAREGTGGYEQYF

d_gene: NA
abundance: few
v_gene: TRBV7-9
j_gene: TRBJ1-2
CDR3nt: TGTGCCAACCTCGGGGACATGGTCCTTCCTAACTATGGCTACACCTTC
CDR3aa: CANLGDMVLPNYGYTF

d_gene: NA
abundance: NA
v_gene: TRBV18
j_gene: TRBJ2-5
CDR3nt: TGTGCCAGCTCACCCGGACAGAGGGGTGAGACCCAGTACTTC
CDR3aa: CASSPGQRGETQYF

d_gene: TRBD1
abundance: NA
v_gene: TRBV12-3/TRBV12-4
j_gene: TRBJ2-1
CDR3nt: TGTGCCAGCAGCTGGGCAGGGGGCGTCATCAATGAGCAGTTCTTC
CDR3aa: CASSWAGGVINEQFF

d_gene: NA
abundance: many
v_gene: TRBV25-1
j_gene: TRBJ1-1
CDR3nt: TGTGCCAGCAGTGACGGGTACGAGGAGACTGAAGCTTTCTTT
CDR3aa: CASSDGYEETEAFF

d_gene: TRBD1
abundance: many
v_gene: TRBV16
j_gene: TRBJ2-2
CDR3nt: TGTGCCAGCAGTCAACGGACAGGGTCGAACACCGGGGAGCTGTTTTTT
CDR3aa: CASSQRTGSNTGELFF

d_gene: NA
abundance: many
v_gene: TRBV6-5
j_gene: TRBJ2-3
CDR3nt: TGTGCCAGCAGTAAGACAGATACGCAGTATTTT
CDR3aa: CASSKTDTQYF

d_gene: NA
abundance: many
v_gene: TRBV2
j_gene: TRBJ2-4
CDR3nt: TGTGCCAGCACTCCGGAAAACATTCAGTACTTC
CDR3aa: CASTPENIQYF

d_gene: NA
abundance: few
v_gene: TRBV20-1
j_gene: TRBJ2-3
CDR3nt: TGCAGTGCTAGACAGCAACTCCACACAGATACGCAGTATTTT
CDR3aa: CSARQQLHTDTQYF

d_gene: NA
abundance: many
v_gene: TRBV6-6
j_gene: TRBJ2-1
CDR3nt: TGTGCCAGCCAGTTACCACGGGGTGAGCAGTTCTTC
CDR3aa: CASQLPRGEQFF

d_gene: NA
abundance: few
v_gene: TRBV20-1
j_gene: TRBJ1-5
CDR3nt: TGCAGTGCTAGACAGGGGAGCAATCAGCCCCAGCATTTT
CDR3aa: CSARQGSNQPQHF

d_gene: NA
abundance: few
v_gene: TRBV28
j_gene: TRBJ2-1
CDR3nt: TGTGCCAGCAGTTTATCCCGGACCTACAATGAGCAGTTCTTC
CDR3aa: CASSLSRTYNEQFF

d_gene: TRBD2
abundance: NA
v_gene: TRBV7-3
j_gene: TRBJ2-3
CDR3nt: TGTGCCAGCAGCCTAGGCAGCGGGGCCACAGATACGCAGTATTTT
CDR3aa: CASSLGSGATDTQYF

d_gene: TRBD1
abundance: few
v_gene: TRBV9
j_gene: TRBJ2-3
CDR3nt: TGTGCCAGCAGCGTCCGTCAGGGGGCCGGGTCAGATACGCAGTATTTT
CDR3aa: CASSVRQGAGSDTQYF

d_gene: NA
abundance: NA
v_gene: TRBV6-5
j_gene: TRBJ1-1
CDR3nt: TGTGCCAGCAGAAGGGTAGCCCCCGCCCAAGCTTTCTTT
CDR3aa: CASRRVAPAQAFF

d_gene: NA
abundance: many
v_gene: TRBV27
j_gene: TRBJ1-5
CDR3nt: TGTGCCAGCAGTTTATCGCAGGGGAATAGCAATCAGCCCCAGCATTTT
CDR3aa: CASSLSQGNSNQPQHF

d_gene: NA
abundance: few
v_gene: TRBV5-1
j_gene: TRBJ2-3
CDR3nt: TGCGCCAGCAGCTTGGAAGTCGACACAGATACGCAGTATTTT
CDR3aa: CASSLEVDTDTQYF

d_gene: TRBD1
abundance: NA
v_gene: TRBV19
j_gene: TRBJ1-6
CDR3nt: TGTGCCAGTAGCACCGGACAGGGTAGGAATTCACCCCTCCACTTT
CDR3aa: CASSTGQGRNSPLHF

d_gene: TRBD1
abundance: many
v_gene: TRBV2
j_gene: TRBJ2-6
CDR3nt: TGTGCCAGAGCCCGGACAGGGGGCTCGTCTGGGGCCAACGTCCTGACTTTC
CDR3aa: CARARTGGSSGANVLTF

d_gene: NA
abundance: few
v_gene: TRBV20-1
j_gene: TRBJ1-1
CDR3nt: TGCAGTTCACCCCAGGCTACGAACACTGAAGCTTTCTTT
CDR3aa: CSSPQATNTEAFF

d_gene: NA
abundance: few
v_gene: TRBV12-3/TRBV12-4
j_gene: TRBJ1-4
CDR3nt: TGTGCCAACAGTTTACGGGAAGGTGAAAAACTGTTTTTT
CDR3aa: CANSLREGEKLFF

d_gene: NA
abundance: many
v_gene: TRBV2
j_gene: TRBJ1-1
CDR3nt: TGTGCCAGCATTCCTAGTAGGGGGAAAGCTTTCTTT
CDR3aa: CASIPSRGKAFF

d_gene: TRBD1
abundance: few
v_gene: TRBV2
j_gene: TRBJ2-1
CDR3nt: TGTGCCAGCAGTGGACCGGGACAGGGGAATATCAATGAGCAGTTCTTC
CDR3aa: CASSGPGQGNINEQFF

d_gene: NA
abundance: NA
v_gene: TRBV5-4
j_gene: TRBJ2-5
CDR3nt: TGTGCCAGCAGCACAAGGGAAGAGACCCAGTACTTC
CDR3aa: CASSTREETQYF

d_gene: TRBD2
abundance: NA
v_gene: TRBV2
j_gene: TRBJ2-1
CDR3nt: TGTGCCAGCAAAGGACTAGCGGCCGCCCGCTCCTACAATGAGCAGTTCTTC
CDR3aa: CASKGLAAARSYNEQFF

d_gene: NA
abundance: many
v_gene: TRBV28
j_gene: TRBJ1-4
CDR3nt: TGTGCCAGCAGTTTAAACCGGCTGTTTTTT
CDR3aa: CASSLNRLFF

d_gene: NA
abundance: NA
v_gene: TRBV20-1
j_gene: TRBJ2-6
CDR3nt: TGCAGTGCTAGAGAGGGCTTTGGGGCCAACGTCCTGACTTTC
CDR3aa: CSAREGFGANVLTF

d_gene: TRBD2
abundance: many
v_gene: TRBV20-1
j_gene: TRBJ2-1
CDR3nt: TGCTTGACTAGCGGGGGGGCCAATGAGCAGTTCTTC
CDR3aa: CLTSGGANEQFF

d_gene: TRBD2
abundance: few
v_gene: TRBV7-8
j_gene: TRBJ2-1
CDR3nt: TGTGCCAGCAGCTTAAGGTTCGGTAGCGGGAGGGCCGAGCGCAATGAGCAGTTCTTC
CDR3aa: CASSLRFGSGRAERNEQFF

d_gene: NA
abundance: many
v_gene: TRBV11-2
j_gene: TRBJ1-5
CDR3nt: TGTGCCAGCAGCGGTGGGGGACAGCCCCAGCATTTT
CDR3aa: CASSGGGQPQHF

d_gene: NA
abundance: many
v_gene: TRBV9
j_gene: TRBJ2-3
CDR3nt: TGTGCCAGCAGCGTAAGAGGAGACCGTGTGGGCACAGATACGCAGTATTTT
CDR3aa: CASSVRGDRVGTDTQYF

d_gene: TRBD1
abundance: few
v_gene: TRBV7-8
j_gene: TRBJ1-1
CDR3nt: TGTGCCAGCTCCAGGGGGTACACTGAAGCTTTCTTT
CDR3aa: CASSRGYTEAFF

d_gene: NA
abundance: NA
v_gene: TRBV5-1
j_gene: TRBJ2-5
CDR3nt: TGCGCCAGCAGCTTGCAGGGATTACAAGAGACCCAGTACTTC
CDR3aa: CASSLQGLQETQYF

d_gene: TRBD1
abundance: NA
v_gene: TRBV4-1
j_gene: TRBJ2-3
CDR3nt: TGCGCCAGCAGCCGGTTGGGACAGGGGACTGCAGATACGCAGTATTTT
CDR3aa: CASSRLGQGTADTQYF

d_gene: NA
abundance: medium-sized
v_gene: TRBV5-5
j_gene: TRBJ2-5
CDR3nt: TGTGCCAGCAGCTTGGCGCGGACTCAAGAGACCCAGTACTTC
CDR3aa: CASSLARTQETQYF

d_gene: NA
abundance: few
v_gene: TRBV14
j_gene: TRBJ2-5
CDR3nt: TGTGCCAGCAGCCAAGCGCTCCAAGAGACCCAGTACTTC
CDR3aa: CASSQALQETQYF

d_gene: NA
abundance: few
v_gene: TRBV11-2
j_gene: TRBJ1-1
CDR3nt: TGTGCCAGCAGCTTAGGCGGCCATTCTGAAGCTTTCTTT
CDR3aa: CASSLGGHSEAFF

d_gene: NA
abundance: many
v_gene: TRBV10-3
j_gene: TRBJ1-2
CDR3nt: TGTGCCATCAGTGAGTCGACAGGAATTAACTATGGCTACACCTTC
CDR3aa: CAISESTGINYGYTF

d_gene: NA
abundance: many
v_gene: TRBV20-1
j_gene: TRBJ2-5
CDR3nt: TGCAGTGCTAGGGGCCAGTACCAAGAGACCCAGTACTTC
CDR3aa: CSARGQYQETQYF

d_gene: NA
abundance: many
v_gene: TRBV7-9
j_gene: TRBJ2-3
CDR3nt: TGTGCCAGCAGCTTATCCGAAGGAAGAGATACGCAGTATTTT
CDR3aa: CASSLSEGRDTQYF

d_gene: TRBD1
abundance: NA
v_gene: TRBV6-1
j_gene: TRBJ2-2
CDR3nt: TGTGCCAGCAGTGTAGAGACAGGGAGCACCGGGGAGCTGTTTTTT
CDR3aa: CASSVETGSTGELFF

d_gene: NA
abundance: many
v_gene: TRBV18
j_gene: TRBJ1-1
CDR3nt: TGTGCCAGCCTTCCAGGGGACACTGAAGCTTTCTTT
CDR3aa: CASLPGDTEAFF

d_gene: TRBD1
abundance: many
v_gene: TRBV5-6
j_gene: TRBJ2-2
CDR3nt: TGTGCCACAAACCGACAGGGGCGAATCACCGGGGAGCTGTTTTTT
CDR3aa: CATNRQGRITGELFF

d_gene: NA
abundance: NA
v_gene: TRBV4-1
j_gene: TRBJ1-1
CDR3nt: TGCGCCAGCAGTCGCGGAGGGCCTGAAGCTTTCTTT
CDR3aa: CASSRGGPEAFF

d_gene: NA
abundance: many
v_gene: TRBV29-1
j_gene: TRBJ2-3
CDR3nt: TGCAGCGCAGAGGGTCGCGGCTCAGATACGCAGTATTTT
CDR3aa: CSAEGRGSDTQYF

d_gene: TRBD2
abundance: few
v_gene: TRBV7-8
j_gene: TRBJ2-7
CDR3nt: TGTGCCAGCAGCGAGGGGTTGGGCGGGAGGTACGAGCAGTACTTC
CDR3aa: CASSEGLGGRYEQYF

d_gene: NA
abundance: many
v_gene: TRBV28
j_gene: TRBJ1-5
CDR3nt: TGTGCCAGCAGTTGGCCTCGAACAGGAAGAGGATTTAAACCTAGCAATCAGCCCCAGCATTTT
CDR3aa: CASSWPRTGRGFKPSNQPQHF

d_gene: NA
abundance: few
v_gene: TRBV7-9
j_gene: TRBJ1-3
CDR3nt: TGTGCCAGCAGCTTTCAGGGGACCCGGTTGAGAAACACCATATATTTT
CDR3aa: CASSFQGTRLRNTIYF

d_gene: NA
abundance: many
v_gene: TRBV7-9
j_gene: TRBJ1-1
CDR3nt: TGTGCCAGCAGCTTAGAAGGGCTAAGAGCTTTCTTT
CDR3aa: CASSLEGLRAFF

d_gene: TRBD1
abundance: many
v_gene: TRBV5-1
j_gene: TRBJ2-7
CDR3nt: TGCGCCAGCAGCTTGCCAGGGGGCGGCGAGCAGTACTTC
CDR3aa: CASSLPGGGEQYF

d_gene: TRBD2
abundance: few
v_gene: TRBV6-5
j_gene: TRBJ2-7
CDR3nt: TGTGCCAGCAGTTACTCAGGGACTAGCCACTACGAGCAGTACTTC
CDR3aa: CASSYSGTSHYEQYF

d_gene: NA
abundance: NA
v_gene: TRBV6-5
j_gene: TRBJ2-3
CDR3nt: TGTGCCAGCAGAGGATCGGGGGGCGCCACCACAGATACGCAGTATTTT
CDR3aa: CASRGSGGATTDTQYF

d_gene: NA
abundance: many
v_gene: TRBV12-3/TRBV12-4
j_gene: TRBJ1-1
CDR3nt: TGTGCCAGCATTCAAGACACCGCCACTGAAGCTTTCTTT
CDR3aa: CASIQDTATEAFF

d_gene: TRBD2
abundance: many
v_gene: TRBV6-5
j_gene: TRBJ2-1
CDR3nt: TGTGCCAGCAGCCGGGGGGGATCTTACAATGAGCAGTTCTTC
CDR3aa: CASSRGGSYNEQFF